The 28 T cell receptor beta chains presented below share a single source sample, sequenced in a study of cytomegalovirus exposure and HLA in healthy donors. The PCR contained 60 Vbeta and 13 Jbeta primers. TCRdb keeps only in-frame clones here, not all; method: immunoSEQ multiplex PCR. The repertoire holds 95,000 to 150,000 clones, with 75% to 85% as singletons. Sequencing was done on a sample of PBMCs. These receptors originate from a woman aged 50 to 65 in good health and CMV-seropositive.

The count of this clone is one. This chain connects TRBV30 to TRBJ2-1; 15 bases map to TRBD2. Germline V CDR1 and CDR2: GTSNPN, SVGIG (reference sequence). This CDR3 is 15 amino acids long. V lost 3 bases, J lost 13 bases, and 10 bases stayed unmatched. The CDR3 region has the DNA TGTGCCTGGAGCCGGCCCCCGGGACTAGCGGGGGGTCAGTTCTTC. Its protein is CAWSRPPGLAGGQFF. The full variable domain, in which reference TRBV30 and TRBJ2-1 provide the parts outside the CDR3, is SQTIHQWPATLVQPVGSPLSLECTVEGTSNPNLYWYRQAAGRGLQLLFYSVGIGQISSEVPQNLSASRPQDRQFILSSKKLLLSDSGFYLCAWSRPPGLAGGQFFGPGTRLTVL.

V and J are TRBV7-2 and TRBJ2-2; D is possibly TRBD2 (6 bases). Germline CDR1 SGHTA, CDR2 FQGNSA. The CDR3 is 15 amino acids. Trimming took 5 bases from V and 4 from J, leaving 14 bases between them. DNA for the CDR3: TGTGCCAGCAGCCAAGGGCTAGCGATCACCGGGGAGCTGTTTTTT. Protein: CASSQGLAITGELFF.

The rearrangement joins TRBV7-9 to TRBJ2-7; 8 positions match TRBD1. This CDR3 is built from 14 residues. Germline-derived CDR1 and CDR2 are SEHNR and FQNEAQ (reference sequence). Trimming cost V 5 bases and J 4 bases; bases outside gene matches: 7. CDR3 sequence: CASSPSGGQYEQYF. The CDR3 DNA is TGTGCCAGCAGCCCCTCAGGGGGCCAATACGAGCAGTACTTC.

The rearrangement uses TRBV4-3 and TRBJ2-1, with D tentatively TRBD2 (5 bases). Germline lookup yields CDR1 LGHNA and CDR2 YSLEER. This CDR3 is built from 18 residues. The germline V and J ends were trimmed by 0 bases and 7 bases, with 22 bases remaining between them. CDR3 loop: CASSQDRSRLAGANEQFF. For the CDR3, the DNA is TGCGCCAGCAGCCAAGATAGGAGTAGGCTAGCTGGCGCTAATGAGCAGTTCTTC.

The chain recombines TRBV6-1 with TRBJ2-5; D gene ambiguous. This CDR3 is 12 amino acids long. V lost 5 bases to trimming and J lost 2 bases, with 6 bases between them. Germline CDR1 reads MNHNS; CDR2 reads SASEGT. Written as DNA, the CDR3 is TGTGCCAGCAGTTGGCGGCAAGAGACCCAGTACTTC. It encodes CASSWRQETQYF.

The V call is TRBV5-4, the J call TRBJ1-2, with 8 bases that match TRBD1. The CDR3 runs to 14 residues. The V and J ends lost 4 bases and 5 bases, in that order; junction bases with no gene match: 7. Germline V gene sequence: CDR1 SGHNT, CDR2 YYREEE (reference sequence). CDR3 in DNA: TGTGCCAGCAGCCCCCGAGGACAGGGATATGGCTACACCTTC. Protein product: CASSPRGQGYGYTF.

The chain recombines TRBV7-2 with TRBJ1-5; tentatively, D is TRBD1 (6 bases). V lost 6 bases and J lost 5, with 26 bases in between. Looked up from germline, CDR1 is SGHTA and CDR2 is FQGNSA. This CDR3 has 18 amino acids. CDR3 sequence (DNA): TGTGCCAGCAGTCCAGGGGTTATTCGGGGCGGCGTATATCAGCCCCAGCATTTT. Translation: CASSPGVIRGGVYQPQHF.

This chain links TRBV7-3 with TRBJ2-1; D not certain. Trimming took off 3 bases at V and 0 bases at J, with 3 bases between the two ends. The germline V gene encodes CDR1 SGHTA and CDR2 FQGTGA. There are 13 residues in the CDR3. CDR3 coding DNA: TGTGCCAGCAGCTTGAGCTCCTACAATGAGCAGTTCTTC. Its protein is CASSLSSYNEQFF. Filled out from reference TRBV7-3 and TRBJ2-1, the complete variable domain reads GAGVSQTPSNKVTEKGKYVELRCDPISGHTALYWYRQSLGQGPEFLIYFQGTGAADDSGLPNDRFFAVRPEGSVSTLKIQRTERGDSAVYLCASSLSSYNEQFFGPGTRLTVL.

The table lists this clone with a few counts. This chain's CDR3 is CASKDEDTEAFF. The CDR3 bases are TGTGCCAGCAAAGATGAGGACACTGAAGCTTTCTTT. The gene calls are TRBV2 and TRBJ1-1; D remains unclear. CDR1 and CDR2 (germline): SNHLY, FYNNEI. V lost 7 bases and J lost 3, with 9 bases in between. The CDR3 loop spans 12 amino acids. The full variable domain, rest sourced from reference TRBV2 and TRBJ1-1, is EPEVTQTPSHQVTQMGQEVILRCVPISNHLYFYWYRQILGQKVEFLVSFYNNEISEKSEIFDDQFSVERPDGSNFTLKIRSTKLEDSAMYFCASKDEDTEAFFGQGTRLTVV.

The chain joins TRBV9 to TRBJ2-1; D uncertain. Trimming cost V 3 bases and J 6 bases, with 4 bases left between them. CDR1 is SGDLS, CDR2 YYNGEE, per germline. The length of the CDR3 is 11 residues. Here the CDR3 reads CASSAFNEQFF. The CDR3 DNA reads TGTGCCAGCAGCGCCTTCAATGAGCAGTTCTTC.

J is TRBJ1-1 and V is TRBV6-5; D gene uncertain. Germline assignment: CDR1 MNHEY and CDR2 SVGAGI. The CDR3 is made up of 15 amino acids. Trimming removed 0 bases at V and 1 base at J, with 9 bases between. The CDR3 DNA reads TGTGCCAGCAGTTACTCGATCGAGGGGAACACTGAAGCTTTCTTT. It encodes CASSYSIEGNTEAFF.

The chain couples TRBV2 to TRBJ1-5; D possibly corresponds to TRBD1 (6 bases). The germline gives CDR1 SNHLY, CDR2 FYNNEI. V shed 6 bases and J shed 2 bases, with 14 bases lying between them. This CDR3 comprises 15 residues. The CDR3 region is CASRRGRGGNQPQHF. In DNA, the CDR3 is TGTGCCAGCAGGAGGGGCAGGGGAGGCAATCAGCCCCAGCATTTT.

The chain links TRBV19 to TRBJ2-1; possibly TRBD2 for D (6 bases). The ends were cut back, 5 bases at V and 0 bases at J, with 17 bases in the middle. Germline lookup yields CDR1 LNHDA and CDR2 SQIVND (reference sequence). This CDR3 comprises 17 residues. In nucleotides, the CDR3 is TGTGCCAGTAGTTCTCGACTAGGTTTGAGCTCCTACAATGAGCAGTTCTTC. It is translated as CASSSRLGLSSYNEQFF.

The chain uses TRBV6-1 and TRBJ1-1, with 8 bases aligning to TRBD1. Germline CDR1 MNHNS, CDR2 SASEGT. J was trimmed by 8 bases and V by 6 bases; bases with no gene match: 11. The CDR3 is made up of 14 amino acids. The CDR3 reads CASRRDRYDEEAFF. CDR3 nucleotides: TGTGCCAGCAGGCGGGACAGGTACGATGAGGAAGCTTTCTTT.

This chain joins TRBV4-3 and TRBJ1-1, with D unresolved. V lost 0 bases and J lost 11, with 16 bases in between. The CDR3 is made up of 14 amino acids. Germline CDR1 reads LGHNA; CDR2 reads YSLEER. Written as DNA, the CDR3 is TGCGCCAGCAGCCAAGATCGGCGGCGCCGGGAGGCTTTCTTT. This encodes CASSQDRRRREAFF.

The V and J genes are TRBV13 and TRBJ1-2; D is possibly TRBD1 (5 bases). Trimming cost V 5 bases and J 4 bases, with 14 bases left between them. From germline, CDR1 is PRHDT and CDR2 FYEKMQ (reference sequence). This CDR3 spans 14 amino acids. CDR3 coding DNA: TGTGCCAGCAGCCCATCGGAGGGGTCCTATGGCTACACCTTC. As protein: CASSPSEGSYGYTF.

This clone has more than one count but fewer than ten. This chain links TRBV4-3 with TRBJ1-2; 7 bases agree with TRBD1. Germline trimming cut 1 base from V and 1 base from J; bases unmatched to any gene: 3. Germline V gene data show CDR1 as LGHNA and CDR2 as YSLEER. The CDR3 has 15 residues. The CDR3 spells CASSQGGGLNYGYTF. The CDR3 coding sequence is TGCGCCAGCAGCCAAGGAGGGGGCCTTAACTATGGCTACACCTTC.

This rearrangement joins TRBV15 to TRBJ1-4; D is unclear. This CDR3 spans 15 amino acids. Germline assignment: CDR1 LNHNV and CDR2 YYDKDF (reference sequence). Deletions cut 3 bases from V and 11 bases from J, with 19 bases between. In nucleotides, the CDR3 is TGTGCCACCAGCAGGGGAGGGATTGCGTCGTTTAAACTGTTTTTT. Its protein product is CATSRGGIASFKLFF. Full variable domain (outside the CDR3, taken from reference TRBV15 and TRBJ1-4): DAMVIQNPRYQVTQFGKPVTLSCSQTLNHNVMYWYQQKSSQAPKLLFHYYDKDFNNEADTPDNFQSRRPNTSFCFLDIRSPGLGDTAMYLCATSRGGIASFKLFFGSGTQLSVL.

The chain recombines TRBV6-1 with TRBJ2-7; no reliable D call. There are 12 residues in the CDR3. The germline V gene encodes CDR1 MNHNS and CDR2 SASEGT. V gave up 2 bases and J gave up 9 bases, with 11 bases separating them. The CDR3 coding sequence is TGTGCCAGCAGTGAAAACCAGCAGCGGCAGTACTTC. This encodes CASSENQQRQYF.

The V gene is TRBV27, the J gene TRBJ1-2; the D is unclear. Between the trimmed V and J ends, which lost 6 bases and 4 bases, there was a span of 18 bases. Per germline, CDR1 MNHEY and CDR2 SMNVEV (reference sequence). The CDR3 is 15 amino acids. The CDR3 sequence: CASSINRGGPYGYTF. In DNA, the CDR3 is TGTGCCAGCAGCATTAACCGAGGAGGGCCCTATGGCTACACCTTC.

V gene TRBV6-6 combines with J gene TRBJ2-3; the D is unclear. V lost 5 bases, J lost 6 bases, and 12 bases lay in between. The CDR3 is 13 amino acids. CDR1 and CDR2 (germline): MNHNY, SVGAGI (reference sequence). Here the CDR3 DNA reads TGTGCCAGCAGTCCCAGACATGGGGATACGCAGTATTTT. Its protein product is CASSPRHGDTQYF.

V gene TRBV5-4 combines with J gene TRBJ2-3; D perhaps matches TRBD1 (6 bases). This CDR3 is 16 amino acids long. The V gene lost 1 base and the J gene lost 0 bases, with 12 bases spanning the gap. Germline-derived CDR1 and CDR2 are SGHNT and YYREEE (reference sequence). CDR3 in DNA: TGTGCCAGCAGCTTGCCCAGGGGTCAAAGCACAGATACGCAGTATTTT. Its translation is CASSLPRGQSTDTQYF.

DNA for the CDR3: TGCGCCAGCAGCCCACGGAACAGGGGGGAATCAAATGAAAAACTGTTTTTT. This encodes CASSPRNRGESNEKLFF. The gene calls are TRBV4-1 and TRBJ1-4; 8 bases match TRBD1. Germline trimming cut 4 bases from V and 5 bases from J; bases unmatched to any gene: 12. The CDR3 runs to 17 residues. From germline, CDR1 is MGHRA and CDR2 YSYEKL.

The V and J genes are TRBV7-9 and TRBJ1-2, with unresolved D. CDR1 and CDR2 (germline): SEHNR, FQNEAQ (reference sequence). Trimming took off 4 bases at V and 1 base at J, with 7 bases between the two ends. The CDR3 length is 13 residues. The CDR3 nucleotides read TGTGCCAGCAGCTCCCCTAATAACTATGGCTACACCTTC. Translated, it gives CASSSPNNYGYTF.

The chain is built from TRBV4-3 and TRBJ2-1, with D perhaps TRBD2 (6 bases). This CDR3 is 16 amino acids long. Trimming stripped 8 bases from V and 0 bases from J, with 17 bases between. From germline, CDR1 is LGHNA and CDR2 YSLEER. The CDR3 protein is CASQIRESSSYNEQFF. The DNA of the CDR3 is TGCGCCAGCCAAATCCGGGAGTCTAGCTCCTACAATGAGCAGTTCTTC.

The chain recombines TRBV21-1 with TRBJ2-5; the D call TRBD2 from the table was never checked on the DNA. TRBV21-1 constitutes a pseudogene. This CDR3 has 20 residues. CDR3 nucleotide sequence: TGTGCCAGCAGCGGAAAACCACCCCTAGCGGGAGGGCCAAAGCGGGAGACCCAGTACTTC. As protein: CASSGKPPLAGGPKRETQYF.

A single count supports this clone. J is TRBJ2-7 and V is TRBV7-9, with 8 bases fitting TRBD1. Looked up from germline, CDR1 is SEHNR and CDR2 is FQNEAQ (reference sequence). The CDR3 consists of 13 residues. The V and J ends lost 2 bases and 6 bases, in that order; junction bases with no gene match: 3. CDR3 sequence (DNA): TGTGCCAGCAGCTTACTCGACAGGGGCGAGCAGTACTTC. This encodes CASSLLDRGEQYF.

This clone was found a few times. V and J are TRBV6-5 and TRBJ2-5; the D gene is possibly TRBD2 (6 bases). CDR3 length: 15 amino acids. CDR1 and CDR2 (germline): MNHEY, SVGAGI. V was pared by 6 bases and J by 2 bases, with 16 bases between. CDR3 bases: TGTGCCAGCAGAAACCGGGGAGGTCCTCAAGAGACCCAGTACTTC. This codes for CASRNRGGPQETQYF.